Presented here are 30 T cell receptor beta chains from one specimen sequenced in a study of blood T cell repertoires in COVID-19. The assay was immunoSEQ multiplex PCR, and TCRdb's table has in-frame clones only and misses some. The data contain roughly 100,000 clones, approximately 87% of them singletons. The sequenced sample consisted of peripheral blood. The receptors come from a woman younger than 45 with acute or convalescent COVID-19.

The V gene is TRBV9, the J gene TRBJ1-1, with a possible D match to TRBD1 (6 bases). The CDR3 consists of 16 residues. V was pared by 0 bases and J by 3 bases, with 15 bases between. From germline, CDR1 is SGDLS and CDR2 YYNGEE. CDR3 nucleotide sequence: TGTGCCAGCAGCGTAGGAGGGGGGGGCACGGACACTGAAGCTTTCTTT. It codes for CASSVGGGGTDTEAFF.

This clone showed up just once. V gene TRBV15 combines with J gene TRBJ2-1, with D unclear. The CDR3 has 15 residues. The V end was cut by 2 bases, the J end by 0 bases, with 8 bases between. Per the germline V gene, CDR1 is LNHNV and CDR2 is YYDKDF (reference sequence). The CDR3 DNA is TGTGCCACCAGCAGAAAAATCATCTCCTACAATGAGCAGTTCTTC. Translating gives CATSRKIISYNEQFF.

This chain uses TRBV2 with TRBJ1-1; 8 bases are shared with TRBD1. Germline loops: CDR1 SNHLY, CDR2 FYNNEI. This CDR3 comprises 15 residues. V trimming: 7 bases; J trimming: 3 bases; junction bases outside the gene matches: 10. The CDR3 nucleotides read TGTGCCAGCAAATTTACAGTACAGGGGGACACTGAAGCTTTCTTT. It encodes CASKFTVQGDTEAFF.

The rearrangement uses TRBV27 and TRBJ1-2; D is possibly TRBD1 (5 bases). V dropped 3 bases and J dropped 4 bases, with 15 bases sitting between them. CDR3 length equals 15 residues. The germline V gene has CDR1 MNHEY and CDR2 SMNVEV (reference sequence). CDR3 nucleotides: TGTGCCAGCAGTTTCAGACAGAGCACCCTCTATGGCTACACCTTC. It encodes CASSFRQSTLYGYTF.

The gene calls are TRBV5-4 and TRBJ2-7, with D uncertain. The germline CDR1 and CDR2 sequences are SGHNT and YYREEE (reference sequence). The CDR3 has 11 amino acids. V lost 4 bases and J lost 6, with 8 bases in between. The DNA of the CDR3 is TGTGCCAGCAGCCAACACGTCGAGCAGTACTTC. This gives the protein CASSQHVEQYF.

The chain combines TRBV7-9 with TRBJ2-3; TRBD1 is a possible D gene (5 bases). This CDR3 region has 16 residues. Germline V CDR1 and CDR2: SEHNR, FQNEAQ (reference sequence). Trimming took off 8 bases at V and 2 bases at J, with 20 bases between the two ends. The CDR3 bases are TGTGCCAGCTCCTTGGGGCGCGCAGGGCTCACAGATACGCAGTATTTT. Protein sequence: CASSLGRAGLTDTQYF.

V and J are TRBV9 and TRBJ1-2; D gene unclear. V lost 2 bases to trimming and J lost 4 bases, with 18 bases between them. CDR1 and CDR2 (germline): SGDLS, YYNGEE. The CDR3 runs 16 residues. The CDR3 sequence: CASSVHHPEFFYGYTF. Here the CDR3 DNA reads TGTGCCAGCAGCGTCCACCACCCCGAGTTTTTCTATGGCTACACCTTC.

This clone was seen just once. This chain links TRBV27 with TRBJ2-3, with 13 bases lining up with TRBD2. The CDR3 covers 17 residues. V lost 4 bases, J lost 3 bases, and 7 bases stayed unmatched. Germline assignment: CDR1 MNHEY and CDR2 SMNVEV (reference sequence). For the CDR3, the DNA is TGTGCCAGCAGTTGGGGTGGGACTAGCGGGGTAACAGATACGCAGTATTTT. Amino acids: CASSWGGTSGVTDTQYF.

In DNA form, the CDR3 reads TGTGCCAGCAGTCTTAGACAGGCGGCTGGCTCACCCCTCCACTTT. This gives the protein CASSLRQAAGSPLHF. This sequence joins TRBV27 and TRBJ1-6; perhaps TRBD1 as D (6 bases). Per germline, CDR1 MNHEY and CDR2 SMNVEV (reference sequence). Between the trimmed V and J ends, which lost 5 bases and 10 bases, there was a span of 18 bases. The CDR3 length is 15 residues.

V usage is TRBV11-2 and J usage is TRBJ1-5; the D is unclear. The germline V gene encodes CDR1 SGHAT and CDR2 FQNNGV. Trimming cost V 2 bases and J 3 bases, with 11 bases left between them. The CDR3 is 15 amino acids. The CDR3 sequence is CASSLFGEYNQPQHF. CDR3 DNA: TGTGCCAGCAGCTTATTCGGGGAGTACAATCAGCCCCAGCATTTT.

CDR3 nucleotide sequence: TGTGCCAGCAGGGGCCCCGGGGGGTTACATGAGCAGTTCTTC. As protein: CASRGPGGLHEQFF. The V gene is TRBV28, the J gene TRBJ2-1, with 7 bases matching TRBD2. With 6 bases clipped from V and 8 bases from J, the junction kept 10 bases outside the gene matches. Per the germline V gene, CDR1 is MDHEN and CDR2 is SYDVKM. The CDR3 sequence is 14 residues long.

This clone appeared a few times. This sequence joins TRBV5-1 and TRBJ1-2, with D unclear. V was trimmed by 1 base and J by 2 bases, leaving 6 bases between them. The CDR3 runs to 13 residues. Germline CDR1 SGHRS, CDR2 YFSETQ. In DNA, the CDR3 is TGCGCCAGCAGCTTGTTTATGAACTATGGCTACACCTTC. Translated: CASSLFMNYGYTF.

This clone came up a few times. This rearrangement joins TRBV9 to TRBJ1-6; D ambiguous. Per germline, CDR1 SGDLS and CDR2 YYNGEE. V lost 2 bases, J lost 8 bases, and 8 bases lay in between. This CDR3 is 13 amino acids long. Here the CDR3 reads CASSVLIDSPLHF. The DNA of the CDR3 is TGTGCCAGCAGCGTTCTTATCGATTCACCCCTCCACTTT.

The chain links TRBV7-3 to TRBJ2-2, with a weak D call TRBD2 (7 bases). CDR3 length: 15 residues. V was pared by 5 bases and J by 4 bases, with 14 bases between. The germline V gene encodes CDR1 SGHTA and CDR2 FQGTGA. CDR3 sequence reads: CASSPQGGGTGELFF. CDR3 nucleotide sequence: TGTGCCAGCAGCCCCCAGGGAGGGGGCACCGGGGAGCTGTTTTTT.

V and J are TRBV6-1 and TRBJ2-7; 10 bases are a match to TRBD1. Looked up from germline, CDR1 is MNHNS and CDR2 is SASEGT. V was clipped by 4 bases and J by 5 bases; unmatched bases: 11. The CDR3 totals 16 residues. The chain's CDR3 is CASSARQGARMDEQYF. CDR3 in DNA: TGTGCCAGCAGTGCCAGACAGGGGGCGCGAATGGACGAGCAGTACTTC.

The gene calls are TRBV5-1 and TRBJ1-2; perhaps TRBD1 as D (5 bases). V dropped 2 bases and J dropped 2 bases, with 16 bases sitting between them. This CDR3 comprises 16 residues. The germline CDR1 and CDR2 sequences are SGHRS and YFSETQ. This CDR3 is CASSLSGGALNYGYTF. The CDR3 nucleotides read TGCGCCAGCAGCTTATCGGGAGGGGCCTTGAACTATGGCTACACCTTC.

This sequence joins TRBV11-2 and TRBJ2-1, with TRBD2 matching 8 bases. V was pared by 5 bases and J by 2 bases, with 8 bases of the junction left unmatched. Looked up from germline, CDR1 is SGHAT and CDR2 is FQNNGV. There are 16 residues in the CDR3. The chain's CDR3 is CASSRTAGVPYNEQFF. The CDR3 DNA reads as TGTGCCAGCAGCCGAACAGCGGGGGTCCCCTACAATGAGCAGTTCTTC.

The chain uses TRBV5-1 and TRBJ2-2; 11 nucleotides align to TRBD2. Trimming removed 4 bases from V and 3 bases from J; junction bases left unmatched: 5. The CDR3 consists of 16 residues. CDR1 and CDR2 (germline): SGHRS, YFSETQ. CDR3 amino acids: CASSGGTSGYTGELFF. The CDR3 DNA reads TGCGCCAGCAGCGGCGGGACTAGCGGATACACCGGGGAGCTGTTTTTT.

The chain links TRBV11-2 to TRBJ1-6, with a possible D match to TRBD1 (5 bases). The germline V and J ends were trimmed by 3 bases and 7 bases, with 13 bases remaining between them. CDR3 length: 15 residues. Germline CDR1 and CDR2: SGHAT and FQNNGV. This CDR3 is CASSLLGLGNSPLHF. CDR3 DNA: TGTGCCAGCAGCTTGCTGGGACTTGGGAATTCACCCCTCCACTTT.

The gene calls are TRBV19 and TRBJ1-1; the D is unclear. There are 15 residues in the CDR3. V was cut by 3 bases and J by 3 bases, with 14 bases left in between. Per germline, CDR1 LNHDA and CDR2 SQIVND (reference sequence). The CDR3 region is CASSMLEGRDTEAFF. CDR3 DNA: TGTGCCAGTAGTATGTTGGAGGGAAGGGACACTGAAGCTTTCTTT.

The V and J genes are TRBV2 and TRBJ2-3; tentatively, D is TRBD2 (6 bases). Germline CDR1 and CDR2: SNHLY and FYNNEI. The CDR3 has 16 amino acids. Trimming pared 7 bases from V and 3 bases from J, leaving 20 bases between. CDR3 coding DNA: TGTGCCAGCATTGACGCCGGGGGTGGTGGGACAGATACGCAGTATTTT. Its translation is CASIDAGGGGTDTQYF. Variable domain in full (rest from reference TRBV2 and TRBJ2-3): EPEVTQTPSHQVTQMGQEVILRCVPISNHLYFYWYRQILGQKVEFLVSFYNNEISEKSEIFDDQFSVERPDGSNFTLKIRSTKLEDSAMYFCASIDAGGGGTDTQYFGPGTRLTVL.

V is TRBV6-5 and J is TRBJ2-1; D ambiguous. The ends were cut back, 7 bases at V and 7 bases at J, with 20 bases in the middle. The CDR3 has 15 amino acids. Germline loops: CDR1 MNHEY, CDR2 SVGAGI. The CDR3 region is CASTSFRSAGNEQFF. The DNA for the CDR3 is TGTGCCAGCACAAGTTTTCGGAGCGCTGGAAATGAGCAGTTCTTC.

V is TRBV5-6 and J is TRBJ2-2; TRBD1 matches at 7 bases. Trimming removed 7 bases from V and 7 bases from J; junction bases left unmatched: 13. From germline, CDR1 is SGHDT and CDR2 YYEEEE. CDR3 size: 15 residues. CDR3 protein: CASGTRQGLGGELFF. The CDR3 DNA follows: TGTGCCAGCGGGACAAGACAGGGTTTGGGCGGGGAGCTGTTTTTT.

The CDR3 loop reads CASSYLGTSSYNEQFF. The CDR3 DNA reads as TGCGCCAGCAGCTACCTCGGGACTAGCTCCTACAATGAGCAGTTCTTC. V and J are TRBV5-1 and TRBJ2-1; 8 bases align to TRBD2. Germline trimming cut 3 bases from V and 0 bases from J; bases unmatched to any gene: 5. This CDR3 contains 16 residues. Germline V gene sequence: CDR1 SGHRS, CDR2 YFSETQ.

The chain links TRBV4-1 to TRBJ1-2, with 10 bases identical to TRBD1. The V gene end was trimmed by 1 base and the J gene end by 6 bases; junction bases not matched to a gene: 5. Looked up from germline, CDR1 is MGHRA and CDR2 is YSYEKL. The CDR3 spans 15 residues. As DNA, the CDR3 is TGCGCCAGCAGCCAAGCTACCGGGACAGGGGATGGCTACACCTTC. Its protein is CASSQATGTGDGYTF.

This clone was observed a handful of times. The chain employs TRBV4-1 and TRBJ1-6; 8 nucleotides line up with TRBD1. This CDR3 is 15 amino acids long. CDR1 and CDR2 from the germline V gene are MGHRA and YSYEKL. The ends lost 4 bases at V and 10 bases at J; junction bases unmatched: 9. CDR3: CASSLESAGGSPLHF. DNA of the CDR3: TGCGCCAGCAGCCTAGAAAGTGCAGGGGGCTCACCCCTCCACTTT.

The chain recombines TRBV3-1 (or the pseudogene TRBV3-2) with TRBJ1-6; 8 bases are shared with TRBD1. V lost 4 bases to trimming and J lost 7 bases; unmatched junction nucleotides: 3. The germline CDR1 and CDR2 sequences are LGHDT and YNNKEL (reference sequence). CDR3 length equals 14 residues. This CDR3 reads CASSRQGTNSPLHF. CDR3 nucleotide sequence: TGTGCCAGCAGCCGACAGGGGACGAATTCACCCCTCCACTTT.

This chain joins TRBV27 and TRBJ2-7, with a weak D call TRBD1 (6 bases). The ends were cut back, 0 bases at V and 4 bases at J, with 10 bases in the middle. Germline CDR1 MNHEY, CDR2 SMNVEV (reference sequence). CDR3 length equals 14 residues. The CDR3 bases are TGTGCCAGCAGTTTATCCCAGGGGTGGTACGAGCAGTACTTC. Its translation is CASSLSQGWYEQYF.

This clone was recorded only once. V usage is TRBV7-3 and J usage is TRBJ2-1, with 14 bases aligning to TRBD2. J lost 8 bases, V lost 4 bases, and 4 bases had no gene match. The CDR3 has 15 amino acids. Germline CDR1 SGHTA, CDR2 FQGTGA. The CDR3 region is CASSSGTSGGDEQFF. The CDR3 region has the DNA TGTGCCAGCAGCTCCGGGACTAGCGGGGGCGATGAGCAGTTCTTC.

V usage is TRBV19 and J usage is TRBJ2-1; TRBD1 matches 10 bases. The CDR3 has 17 residues. Trimming took 5 bases from V and 2 from J; bases not matched to a gene: 9. The germline V gene has CDR1 LNHDA and CDR2 SQIVND (reference sequence). CDR3 bases: TGTGCCAGTAGTCCCCGCCCGGGACAGGGGACCTACAATGAGCAGTTCTTC. Protein sequence: CASSPRPGQGTYNEQFF.